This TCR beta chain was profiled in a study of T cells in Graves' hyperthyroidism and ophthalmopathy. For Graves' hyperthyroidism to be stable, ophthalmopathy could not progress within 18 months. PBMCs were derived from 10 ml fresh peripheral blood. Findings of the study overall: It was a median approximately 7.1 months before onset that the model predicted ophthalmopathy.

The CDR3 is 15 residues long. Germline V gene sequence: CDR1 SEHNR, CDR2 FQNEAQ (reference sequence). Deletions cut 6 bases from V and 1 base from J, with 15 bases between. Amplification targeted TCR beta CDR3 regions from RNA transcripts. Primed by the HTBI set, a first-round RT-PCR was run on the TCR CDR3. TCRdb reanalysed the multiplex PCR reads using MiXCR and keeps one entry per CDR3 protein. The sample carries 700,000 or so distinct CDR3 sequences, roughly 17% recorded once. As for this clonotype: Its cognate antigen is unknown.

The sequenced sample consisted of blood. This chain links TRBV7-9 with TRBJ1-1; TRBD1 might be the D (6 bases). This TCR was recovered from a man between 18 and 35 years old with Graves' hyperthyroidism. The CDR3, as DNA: TGTGCCAGCAGACCTCCGGGACATTCGAACACTGAAGCTTTCTTT. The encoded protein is CASRPPGHSNTEAFF.